This T cell receptor beta chain comes out of a study of beta chain features in type 1 diabetes. This clone was seen a handful of times. The target antigen is unknown. Sorting based on CD45RO/CCR7/CD25/CD127/CD95/CD27 separated CD4+ naive, central memory, regulatory and stem cell-like memory cells. The study, taken as a whole, reports: Whether HLA type affects TCRB rearrangement stayed undetermined in the present work.

Trimming removed 4 bases from V and 5 bases from J, with 15 bases in between. Germline CDR1 SGHRS, CDR2 YFSETQ. This CDR3 comprises 14 residues. The sequenced template was cDNA made from the entire isolated RNA. Assay: immunoSEQ multiplex PCR; the TCRdb copy retains only in-frame clones and omits some. This sample carries about 230,000 clones, over 7.5% of them seen once, and the ten largest clones take about 0.037%. This TCR derives from a woman in her late teens or twenties in good health. The chain joins TRBV5-1 to TRBJ1-1; tentatively, D is TRBD1 (5 bases). The source material was naive CD4+ T cells from blood. The CDR3 spells CASSKGLPGTEAFF. CDR3 DNA: TGCGCCAGCAGCAAGGGACTCCCTGGGACTGAAGCTTTCTTT.